This TCR beta chain is drawn from a study of T cells in Graves' hyperthyroidism and ophthalmopathy. There were TCR beta CDR3 regions amplified from RNA transcripts. With the HTBI primer set, the TCR CDR3 went through a first round of RT-PCR. MiXCR, run by TCRdb on the multiplex PCR reads, gives a single entry per CDR3 protein. In the table there are about 560,000 distinct CDR3 sequences, 14% of which are singletons. Uncontrolled infections, other autoimmune diseases, pregnancy or lactation led to exclusion of patients. Thyroid ultrasound, orbital computed tomography, clinical symptoms, and serum thyroxine and TRAb underpinned diagnoses. General study findings and limits: Using 13 V-J features, a model discriminated ophthalmopathy from stable hyperthyroidism. Among thyroid clonotypes expanded above 0.001, most also appeared in blood.

This clonotype has only a few counts. As yet, its antigen is unknown. Germline V lookup: CDR1 WSHSY, CDR2 SAAADI. This CDR3 is built from 20 residues. With V trimmed by 1 base and J by 3 bases, 14 bases remained unmatched. The sample was blood. The source of this sequence is a woman aged 40-49 years with Graves' hyperthyroidism. This chain joins TRBV10-2 and TRBJ2-2; TRBD2 matches 10 bases. CDR3 DNA sequence: TGCGCCAGCAGTGAGTTACCTAGCGGGAGTACCGGCCCCGACACCGGGGAGCTGTTTTTT. Its translation: CASSELPSGSTGPDTGELFF.